This T cell receptor (beta chain) was captured in a study of radiotherapy plus CTLA-4 blockade in lung cancer (dated 2018 in TCRdb). With regard to the full study: Among enrolled patients, under 20% had an objective response and 31% reached disease control. What the research found in general, with its limitations: After treatment with radiotherapy and ipilimumab, TCR clones that came from tumors expanded in the peripheral blood. The strongest predictors of response were reported to be early dynamic shifts in blood T cell clones along with a rise in serum interferon-beta following radiation.

Library preparation used the immunoSEQ multiplex PCR assay. TCRdb re-hosts the immuneACCESS table, in-frame sequences only. Its copies lack some clones; in the studies checked, an unresolved V gene accounts for under half of them, and the cause for the rest is not known. The sample contains 100,000 to 150,000 clones, approximately 80% of them found a single time. The ten largest clones represent roughly 5.2% of the sample. Focal radiation therapy combined with CTLA-4 blockade (ipilimumab) was tested in patients with chemo-refractory metastatic non-small-cell lung cancer. Trimming leaves V shorter by 4 bases and J shorter by 0 bases, with the junction holding 5 bases beyond the gene matches. For CDR1 and CDR2, the germline V gene lists SGHTA and FQGTGA. From the cysteine through the phenylalanine, the CDR3 covers 17 amino acids. Here the CDR3 DNA is all that survives: 51 bases in frame from base 1.

Remarks on this clone: It has no known antigen specificity. Base qualities are not provided; no much larger clone lies one nucleotide away.

The receptor was isolated from a human donor with non-small cell lung cancer who had a partial response to radiotherapy plus ipilimumab. The material was peripheral blood, obtained from a patient treated with radiotherapy plus ipilimumab. The chain is assembled from TRBV7-3 and TRBJ2-6, with TRBD1 identical over 8 junction bases. The CDR3 corresponds to CASSSEGQGSGANVLTF. In nucleotides, the sequence is TGTGCCAGCAGCTCGGAAGGACAGGGCTCTGGGGCCAACGTCCTGACTTTC.